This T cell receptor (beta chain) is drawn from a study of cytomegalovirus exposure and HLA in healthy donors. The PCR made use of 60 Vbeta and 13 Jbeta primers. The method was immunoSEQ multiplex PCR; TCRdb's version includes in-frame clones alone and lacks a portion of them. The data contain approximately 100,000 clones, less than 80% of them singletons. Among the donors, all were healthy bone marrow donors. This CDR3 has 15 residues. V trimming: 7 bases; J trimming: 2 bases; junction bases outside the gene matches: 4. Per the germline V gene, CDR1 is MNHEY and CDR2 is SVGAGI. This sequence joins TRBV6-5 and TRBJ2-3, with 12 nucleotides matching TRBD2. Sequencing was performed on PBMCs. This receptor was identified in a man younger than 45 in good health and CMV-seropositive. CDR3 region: CASNRLAGATDTQYF. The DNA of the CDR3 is TGTGCCAGCAACCGACTAGCGGGGGCCACAGATACGCAGTATTTT.